Below are 22 T cell receptor beta chains sequenced from a single sample in a study of regulatory T cells in long-lasting Graves disease. The sample's time point: newly diagnosed GD, antithyroid drugs for less than 3 months. Researchers made the TCR library from RNA that was extracted from PBMCs. In building TCR beta libraries, iRepertoire HTBI primers were used together with Arm-PCR of CDR3 regions. TCRdb re-analysed the multiplex PCR reads in MiXCR, keeping a single row per CDR3 protein. The top ten clones hold about 7.6% of a sample with hundreds of thousands of distinct CDR3 sequences, over 14% of them seen once. These same records also appear under a second study, on T cells in Graves' hyperthyroidism and ophthalmopathy.

The starting material was peripheral blood mononuclear cells (PBMCs), obtained at new diagnosis, from a patient treated with antithyroid drugs. The receptors come from a woman in her thirties or forties with Graves disease.

This clonotype was detected many times. DNA of the CDR3: TGTGCCACCAGCAGAGAGGGGGGACTAGCGGGATTTCAGGAGCAGTTCTTC. Residues: CATSREGGLAGFQEQFF. The chain uses TRBV15 and TRBJ2-1; 13 positions agree with TRBD2. V was clipped by 0 bases and J by 10 bases; unmatched bases: 9. CDR1 is LNHNV, CDR2 YYDKDF, per germline (reference sequence). This CDR3 contains 17 residues.

This clonotype was detected ten times or more. The chain combines TRBV9 with TRBJ2-3, with 16 bases matching TRBD2. Germline lookup yields CDR1 SGDLS and CDR2 YYNGEE. The CDR3 loop spans 16 amino acids. The V gene end was trimmed by 5 bases and the J gene end by 2 bases; junction bases not matched to a gene: 2. The CDR3 sequence: CASSGTSGRATDTQYF. The CDR3 DNA reads as TGTGCCAGCAGTGGGACTAGCGGGAGGGCCACAGATACGCAGTATTTT.

This clonotype was recorded at least ten times. The chain links TRBV10-3 to TRBJ2-3; D unclear. Germline V lookup: CDR1 ENHRY, CDR2 SYGVKD. This CDR3 comprises 15 residues. V lost 0 bases and J 3 bases, leaving 10 bases between the germline ends. The CDR3 nucleotides read TGTGCCATCAGTGAGTCTGCCAGAAATACAGATACGCAGTATTTT. It translates to CAISESARNTDTQYF.

In its sample, this clonotype was seen many times. This chain uses TRBV19 with TRBJ2-5; 12 positions agree with TRBD2. Germline V gene data show CDR1 as LNHDA and CDR2 as SQIVND (reference sequence). The trim removed 5 bases at V and 4 bases at J, leaving 8 bases unmatched. CDR3 length equals 16 residues. This CDR3 reads CASSALTSGRRETQYF. For the CDR3, the DNA is TGTGCCAGTAGTGCCCTGACTAGCGGGAGAAGAGAGACCCAGTACTTC.

On this clonotype itself: One end of the junction varies from germline; a read error may be responsible. The rearrangement uses TRBV29-1 and TRBJ2-1, with D uncertain. The CDR3 sequence is 10 residues long. Per germline, CDR1 SQVTM and CDR2 ANQGSEA. CDR3 coding DNA: TGCAGCGTTGGAAACCATACAGTGAACTTC. Encoded protein: CSVGNHTVNF.

This sequence joins TRBV6-5 and TRBJ2-7; 13 nucleotides line up with TRBD2. CDR1 and CDR2 (germline): MNHEY, SVGAGI. The J segment lost 4 bases and the V segment lost 4 bases, leaving 4 bases of the junction unmatched. This CDR3 is 15 amino acids long. The CDR3 is CASSWTSGSVYEQYF. CDR3 coding DNA: TGTGCCAGCAGTTGGACTAGCGGGAGTGTATACGAGCAGTACTTC.

This clonotype was seen many times. The rearrangement joins TRBV15 to TRBJ2-5, with D unresolved. The germline V gene encodes CDR1 LNHNV and CDR2 YYDKDF (reference sequence). V was cut by 1 base and J by 7 bases, with 10 bases left in between. The CDR3 is made up of 13 amino acids. CDR3 sequence reads: CATSRAWTGTQYF. DNA of the CDR3: TGTGCCACCAGCAGAGCCTGGACGGGGACCCAGTACTTC. The complete variable domain, with remaining parts taken from reference TRBV15 and TRBJ2-5, reads DAMVIQNPRYQVTQFGKPVTLSCSQTLNHNVMYWYQQKSSQAPKLLFHYYDKDFNNEADTPDNFQSRRPNTSFCFLDIRSPGLGDTAMYLCATSRAWTGTQYFGPGTRLLVL.

This rearrangement joins TRBV19 to TRBJ2-7; 7 nucleotides line up with TRBD1. Trimming removed 5 bases from V and 3 bases from J; junction bases left unmatched: 7. CDR1 LNHDA and CDR2 SQIVND come from the germline V gene (reference sequence). The CDR3 contains 14 residues. The CDR3 sequence: CASSPAGTDYEQYF. CDR3 coding DNA: TGTGCCAGTAGTCCCGCCGGGACAGACTACGAGCAGTACTTC.

This clonotype has a count of ten or more. The gene calls are TRBV7-8 and TRBJ2-7; a weak D match, TRBD2 (6 bases). The CDR3 length is 13 residues. CDR1 and CDR2 from the germline V gene are SGHVS and FQNEAQ. V lost 3 bases to trimming and J lost 5 bases, with 11 bases between them. In nucleotides, the CDR3 is TGTGCCAGCAGCTTGGCGGGGCGAGACGAGCAGTACTTC. This gives the protein CASSLAGRDEQYF.

V and J are TRBV12-3 or TRBV12-4 and TRBJ2-5, with 13 bases identical to TRBD2. This CDR3 spans 18 amino acids. After removal of 5 bases from V and 2 bases from J, the junction contained 11 bases not matched to a gene. This CDR3 is CASSLMPGLAGLQETQYF. CDR3 DNA: TGTGCCAGCAGTCTGATGCCGGGACTAGCGGGACTGCAAGAGACCCAGTACTTC.

This clonotype has more than one count but fewer than ten. J is TRBJ2-3 and V is TRBV10-1, with 7 bases that match TRBD1. Germline lookup yields CDR1 WNHNN and CDR2 SYGVQD (reference sequence). The CDR3 runs to 14 residues. V was pared by 6 bases and J by 1 base, with 4 bases of the junction left unmatched. The DNA for the CDR3 is TGCGCCAGCAGCCGGGACAGCCGCACAGATACGCAGTATTTT. It yields the protein CASSRDSRTDTQYF.

The J gene is TRBJ1-5, the V gene TRBV2; 8 bases are a match to TRBD1. Germline V CDR1 and CDR2: SNHLY, FYNNEI. The length of the CDR3 is 14 residues. V lost 8 bases and J lost 1; bases outside the gene matches: 4. This chain's CDR3 is CASEGQASNQPQHF. CDR3 DNA: TGTGCCAGCGAGGGACAGGCAAGCAATCAGCCCCAGCATTTT. Using reference TRBV2 and TRBJ1-5 for the parts outside the CDR3, the full variable domain is EPEVTQTPSHQVTQMGQEVILRCVPISNHLYFYWYRQILGQKVEFLVSFYNNEISEKSEIFDDQFSVERPDGSNFTLKIRSTKLEDSAMYFCASEGQASNQPQHFGDGTRLSIL.

About this clonotype: With a much larger clone just one base away, this may be a read error. The rearrangement uses TRBV11-3 and TRBJ2-3; D ambiguous. The end of the DNA is better explained by TRBJ2-1, so the J call may be wrong. This CDR3 comprises 18 residues. In germline, CDR1 is SGHNT, CDR2 YENEEA. In nucleotides, the CDR3 is TGTGCCAGCAGCTCTTCGGCTAGGCGGAAAGTATCTTACAATGAGCAGTTCTTC. Its translation is CASSSSARRKVSYNEQFF.

About this clonotype itself: A far larger clone is one nucleotide away, so this likely arose from a read error. The V and J genes are TRBV3-1 and TRBJ2-3; the match to TRBD2 covers 7 bases. Per germline, CDR1 LGHDT and CDR2 YNNKEL (reference sequence). This CDR3 region has 19 residues. J lost 2 bases, V lost 3 bases, and 17 bases had no gene match. CDR3 region: CASSHGLSGGSRNTDTQYF. The CDR3 coding sequence is TGTGCCAGCAGCCACGGACTATCGGGAGGTTCGAGAAACACAGATACGCAGTATTTT.

The sample holds a few counts of this clonotype. The chain has TRBV2 and TRBJ2-7, with D possibly being TRBD1 or TRBD2 (6 bases each). The CDR3 length is 11 residues. Germline CDR1 reads SNHLY; CDR2 reads FYNNEI. CDR3: CAGGPGHEQYF. The CDR3 DNA sequence: TGTGCTGGGGGGCCGGGCCACGAGCAGTACTTC.

J is TRBJ1-1 and V is TRBV2; possibly TRBD1 for D (6 bases). Trimming took 8 bases from V and 1 from J, leaving 11 bases between them. The CDR3 has 13 amino acids. The germline gives CDR1 SNHLY, CDR2 FYNNEI. As DNA, the CDR3 is TGTGCCAGCGGGTCAGGGGCGAACACTGAAGCTTTCTTT. As protein: CASGSGANTEAFF.

This clonotype was detected ten times or more. The CDR3 DNA follows: TGTGCCAGCAGTGATACGGGCGACGAGCAGTACTTC. Translation: CASSDTGDEQYF. The chain couples TRBV6-1 to TRBJ2-7, with D unclear. V lost 3 bases and J lost 5, with 8 bases in between. The CDR3 is 12 amino acids. CDR1 and CDR2 (germline): MNHNS, SASEGT.

This clonotype occurred many times. This sequence joins TRBV11-3 and TRBJ2-7; TRBD1 agrees at 9 bases. The V gene end was trimmed by 2 bases and the J gene end by 2 bases; junction bases not matched to a gene: 4. Germline assignment: CDR1 SGHNT and CDR2 YENEEA. The CDR3 length is 15 residues. CDR3 bases: TGTGCCAGCAGCTTACAACAGGGGGCGCCCTACGAGCAGTACTTC. This encodes CASSLQQGAPYEQYF.

This clonotype was seen many times. The V call is TRBV9, the J call TRBJ2-5; the D gene is possibly TRBD2 (7 bases). The germline CDR1 and CDR2 sequences are SGDLS and YYNGEE. V lost 2 bases and J lost 1, with 15 bases in between. This CDR3 comprises 16 residues. The CDR3 coding sequence is TGTGCCAGCAGCGTGGGAGAGGGGGGGAGCCAAGAGACCCAGTACTTC. This gives the protein CASSVGEGGSQETQYF.

This clonotype was observed at least ten times. The chain employs TRBV10-3 and TRBJ1-1; 9 positions agree with TRBD1. The V segment lost 4 bases and the J segment 2 bases; nucleotides outside the gene matches: 5. CDR1 is ENHRY, CDR2 SYGVKD, per germline. The CDR3 runs to 15 residues. The CDR3 region has the DNA TGTGCCATCAGTGCTCCGGGACAGGGAAACACTGAAGCTTTCTTT. Amino acid sequence: CAISAPGQGNTEAFF.

In its sample, this clonotype was seen a few times. The V call is TRBV6-1, the J call TRBJ2-2; no definite D call. V shed 6 bases and J shed 0 bases, with 8 bases lying between them. The CDR3 has 14 amino acids. Germline assignment: CDR1 MNHNS and CDR2 SASEGT. The CDR3 is CASRGSPNTGELFF. CDR3 DNA sequence: TGTGCCAGCAGGGGCAGTCCGAACACCGGGGAGCTGTTTTTT.

Ten or more counts support this clonotype. The chain is built from TRBV11-2 and TRBJ2-1; 7 bases align to TRBD1. In germline, CDR1 is SGHAT, CDR2 FQNNGV. This CDR3 contains 16 residues. V shed 4 bases and J 3 bases; nucleotides not matched to a gene: 9. CDR3 bases: TGTGCCAGCAGCTCCCCATCCGGGACAGACTACAATGAGCAGTTCTTC. Its translation: CASSSPSGTDYNEQFF.